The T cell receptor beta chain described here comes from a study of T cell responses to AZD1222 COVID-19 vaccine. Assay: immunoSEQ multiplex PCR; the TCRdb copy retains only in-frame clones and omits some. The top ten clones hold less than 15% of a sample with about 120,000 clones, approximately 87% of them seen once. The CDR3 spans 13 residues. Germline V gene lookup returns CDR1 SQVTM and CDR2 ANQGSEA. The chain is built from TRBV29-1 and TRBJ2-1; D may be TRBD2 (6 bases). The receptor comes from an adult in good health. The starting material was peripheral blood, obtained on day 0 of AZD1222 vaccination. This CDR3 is CSALATSYNEQFF. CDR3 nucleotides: TGCAGTGCTCTAGCGACTTCCTACAATGAGCAGTTCTTC.